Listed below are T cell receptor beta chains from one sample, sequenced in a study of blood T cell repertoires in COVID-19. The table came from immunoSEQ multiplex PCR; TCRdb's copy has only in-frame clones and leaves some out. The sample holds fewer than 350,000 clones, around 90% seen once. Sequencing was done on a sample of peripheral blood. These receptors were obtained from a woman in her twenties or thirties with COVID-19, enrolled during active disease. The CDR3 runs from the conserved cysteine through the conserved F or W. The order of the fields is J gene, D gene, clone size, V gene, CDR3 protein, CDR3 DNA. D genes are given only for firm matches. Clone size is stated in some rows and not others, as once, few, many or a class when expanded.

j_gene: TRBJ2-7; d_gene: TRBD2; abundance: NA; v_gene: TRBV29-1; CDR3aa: CSVGLAGEQYF; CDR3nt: TGCAGCGTTGGCCTAGCGGGGGAGCAGTACTTC
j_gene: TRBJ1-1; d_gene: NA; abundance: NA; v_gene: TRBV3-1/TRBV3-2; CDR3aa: CASSPSPALNTEAFF; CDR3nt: TGTGCCAGCAGCCCGAGTCCTGCTTTGAACACTGAAGCTTTCTTT
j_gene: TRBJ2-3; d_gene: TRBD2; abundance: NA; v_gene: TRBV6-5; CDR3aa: CASSYSGGRAGDTQYF; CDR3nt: TGTGCCAGCAGTTACTCGGGCGGGAGGGCCGGAGATACGCAGTATTTT
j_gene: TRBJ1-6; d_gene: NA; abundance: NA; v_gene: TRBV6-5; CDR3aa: CASRRAINSPLHF; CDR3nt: TGTGCCAGCAGGAGGGCGATTAATTCACCCCTCCACTTT
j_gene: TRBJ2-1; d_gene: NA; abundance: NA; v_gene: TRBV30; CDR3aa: CAWSRGIGNEQFF; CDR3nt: TGTGCCTGGAGTCGAGGGATAGGCAATGAGCAGTTCTTC
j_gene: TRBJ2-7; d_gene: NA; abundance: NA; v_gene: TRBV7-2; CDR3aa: CASSLAGLPGDEQYF; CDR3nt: TGTGCCAGCAGCTTAGCTGGTCTGCCGGGGGACGAGCAGTACTTC
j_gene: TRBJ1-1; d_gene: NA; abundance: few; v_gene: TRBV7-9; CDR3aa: CASSPRWRGGEAFF; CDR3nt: TGTGCCAGCAGCCCTCGGTGGCGGGGAGGTGAAGCTTTCTTT
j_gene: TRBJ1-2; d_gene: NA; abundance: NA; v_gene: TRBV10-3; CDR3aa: CAISTRGGINYGYTF; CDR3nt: TGTGCCATCAGTACACGCGGAGGGATCAACTATGGCTACACCTTC
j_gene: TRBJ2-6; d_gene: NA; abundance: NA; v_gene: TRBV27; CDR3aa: CASSLTAGTTSSGANVLTF; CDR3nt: TGTGCCAGCAGTCTCACGGCCGGGACAACAAGCTCTGGGGCCAACGTCCTGACTTTC
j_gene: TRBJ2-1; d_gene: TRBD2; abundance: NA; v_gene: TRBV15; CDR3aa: CATSKGLAFDEQFF; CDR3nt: TGTGCCACCAGCAAGGGACTAGCGTTCGATGAGCAGTTCTTC
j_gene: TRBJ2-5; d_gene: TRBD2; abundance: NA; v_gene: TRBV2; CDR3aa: CASSGTSGIKTQYF; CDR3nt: TGTGCCAGCAGCGGGACTAGCGGGATAAAGACCCAGTACTTC
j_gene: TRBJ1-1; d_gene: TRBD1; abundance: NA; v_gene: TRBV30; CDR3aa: CAWSRGLEVTEAFF; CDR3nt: TGTGCCTGGTCTAGGGGGCTCGAAGTCACTGAAGCTTTCTTT
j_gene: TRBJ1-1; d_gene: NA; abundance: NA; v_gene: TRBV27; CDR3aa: CASSLRGMNTEAFF; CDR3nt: TGTGCCAGCAGTTTAAGGGGCATGAACACTGAAGCTTTCTTT
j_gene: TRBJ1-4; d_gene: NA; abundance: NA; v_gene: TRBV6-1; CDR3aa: CASSEGGEGSNEKLFF; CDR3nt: TGTGCCAGCAGTGAAGGTGGGGAGGGTTCTAATGAAAAACTGTTTTTT
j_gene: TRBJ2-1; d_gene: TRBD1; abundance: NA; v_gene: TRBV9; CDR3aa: CASSVRQGSYNEQFF; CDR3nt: TGTGCCAGCAGCGTACGACAGGGTTCCTACAATGAGCAGTTCTTC
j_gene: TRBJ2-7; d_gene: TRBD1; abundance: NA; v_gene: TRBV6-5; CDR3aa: CASSRTGQGPYEQYF; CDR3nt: TGTGCCAGCAGCCGGACGGGACAGGGCCCCTACGAGCAGTACTTC
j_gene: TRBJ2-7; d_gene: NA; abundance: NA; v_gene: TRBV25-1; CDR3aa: CASSEFSREQQYF; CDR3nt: TGTGCCAGCAGTGAATTCTCCCGGGAGCAGCAGTACTTC
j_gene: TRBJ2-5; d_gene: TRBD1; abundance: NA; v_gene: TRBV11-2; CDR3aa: CASSLDGTGQETQYF; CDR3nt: TGTGCCAGCAGCTTAGACGGGACAGGACAAGAGACCCAGTACTTC
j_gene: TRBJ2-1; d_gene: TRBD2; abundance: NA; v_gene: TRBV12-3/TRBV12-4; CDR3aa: CASSKTSVNEQFF; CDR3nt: TGTGCCAGCAGTAAGACTAGCGTCAATGAGCAGTTCTTC
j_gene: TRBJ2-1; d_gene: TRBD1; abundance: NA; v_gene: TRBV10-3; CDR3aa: CASKTGTGVLGTGVEQFF; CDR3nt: TGTGCCAGTAAAACCGGGACAGGGGTACTCGGGACCGGGGTTGAGCAGTTCTTC
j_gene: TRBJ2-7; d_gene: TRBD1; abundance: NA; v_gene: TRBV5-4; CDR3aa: CASSTRQGAFYEQYF; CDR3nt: TGTGCCAGCAGCACCCGACAGGGGGCCTTCTACGAGCAGTACTTC
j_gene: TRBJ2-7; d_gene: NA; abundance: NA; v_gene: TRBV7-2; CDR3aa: CASSLRGGDEQYF; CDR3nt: TGTGCCAGCAGCTTAAGGGGTGGCGACGAGCAGTACTTC
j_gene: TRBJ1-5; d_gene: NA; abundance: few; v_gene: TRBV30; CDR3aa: CAWAQGRDQPQHF; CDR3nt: TGTGCCTGGGCACAGGGTAGGGATCAGCCCCAGCATTTT
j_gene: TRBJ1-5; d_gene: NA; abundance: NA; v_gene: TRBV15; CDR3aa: CATSIPLGRKYQPQHF; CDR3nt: TGTGCCACCAGCATTCCCCTGGGCAGAAAATATCAGCCCCAGCATTTT
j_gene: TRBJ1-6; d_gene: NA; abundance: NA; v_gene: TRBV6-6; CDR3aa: CASSYSGANSPLHF; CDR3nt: TGTGCCAGCAGTTACTCGGGGGCGAATTCACCCCTCCACTTT
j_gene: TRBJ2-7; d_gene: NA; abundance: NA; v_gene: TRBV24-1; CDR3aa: CATSDLVDTYEQYF; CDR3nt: TGTGCCACCAGTGATTTGGTAGACACCTACGAGCAGTACTTC
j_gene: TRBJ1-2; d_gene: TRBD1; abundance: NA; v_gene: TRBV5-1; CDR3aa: CASSPTGQARGYTF; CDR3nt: TGCGCCAGCAGCCCCACCGGACAGGCTCGGGGCTACACCTTC
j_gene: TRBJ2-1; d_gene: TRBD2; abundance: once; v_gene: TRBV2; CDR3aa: CASSVAGGSYNEQFF; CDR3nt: TGTGCCAGCAGTGTCGCGGGAGGGTCGTACAATGAGCAGTTCTTC